A single sample is the source of the 27 T cell receptor beta chains below, sequenced in a study of blood T cell repertoires in COVID-19. Assay: immunoSEQ multiplex PCR; the TCRdb copy retains only in-frame clones and omits some. This table holds around 440,000 clones, more than 70% found once. The source material was peripheral blood. All receptors derive from a woman aged 50 to 65 with COVID-19, enrolled during active disease.

This rearrangement joins TRBV5-4 to TRBJ2-1, with 12 bases matching TRBD2. The germline CDR1 and CDR2 sequences are SGHNT and YYREEE (reference sequence). The CDR3 consists of 16 residues. V shed 4 bases, J shed 4 bases, and the junction held 6 bases outside the gene matches. In nucleotides, the CDR3 is TGTGCCAGCAGCCCGAGGACTAGCGGGGATTACAATGAGCAGTTCTTC. This sequence encodes CASSPRTSGDYNEQFF.

The V and J genes are TRBV7-2 and TRBJ1-2, with 8 bases matching TRBD1. The CDR3 contains 14 residues. V lost 5 bases, J lost 5 bases, and 7 bases stayed unmatched. Per germline, CDR1 SGHTA and CDR2 FQGNSA. The DNA for the CDR3 is TGTGCCAGCAGCACCCGACAGGGGAGGTATGGCTACACCTTC. This translates into CASSTRQGRYGYTF. The variable domain in full, with the rest retrieved from reference TRBV7-2 and TRBJ1-2, is GAGVSQSPSNKVTEKGKDVELRCDPISGHTALYWYRQSLGQGLEFLIYFQGNSAPDKSGLPSDRFSAERTGGSVSTLTIQRTQQEDSAVYLCASSTRQGRYGYTFGSGTRLTVV.

The chain joins TRBV4-1 to TRBJ2-7; 11 nucleotides align to TRBD2. Germline V gene data show CDR1 as MGHRA and CDR2 as YSYEKL. This CDR3 has 16 amino acids. The trim removed 4 bases at V and 8 bases at J, leaving 13 bases unmatched. CDR3 sequence reads: CASSPDPLAGEGKQYF. CDR3 coding DNA: TGCGCCAGCAGCCCCGATCCACTAGCGGGGGAGGGCAAGCAGTACTTC.

This clone appeared a few times. The chain couples TRBV7-3 to TRBJ2-3, with a possible D match to TRBD2 (6 bases). With 5 bases removed from V and 6 bases from J, the gap between germline ends came to 18 bases. The CDR3 contains 15 residues. Germline loops: CDR1 SGHTA, CDR2 FQGTGA. CDR3 in DNA: TGTGCCAGCAGCCCCGGGGGACCTCTAGGGGATACGCAGTATTTT. It specifies CASSPGGPLGDTQYF.

The rearrangement joins TRBV4-1 to TRBJ1-2, with D maybe TRBD1 (6 bases). The CDR3 contains 16 residues. Trimming removed 1 base from V and 7 bases from J, with 19 bases in between. Germline loops: CDR1 MGHRA, CDR2 YSYEKL. The CDR3 loop reads CASSQAFAGAEGGYTF. The CDR3 nucleotides read TGCGCCAGCAGCCAAGCGTTTGCAGGGGCTGAGGGTGGCTACACCTTC.

In DNA, the CDR3 is TGTGCCAGCAGGATACAGGGGGCCTATGGCTACACCTTC. It codes for CASRIQGAYGYTF. The chain couples TRBV6-5 to TRBJ1-2; 9 bases map to TRBD1. The CDR3 loop spans 13 amino acids. The V gene's germline CDR1 is MNHEY and CDR2 SVGAGI. After removal of 6 bases from V and 4 bases from J, the junction contained 3 bases not matched to a gene.

The V gene is TRBV24-1, the J gene TRBJ1-4; D not certain. The CDR3 has 14 amino acids. Germline values: CDR1 KGHDR, CDR2 SFDVKD. V was trimmed by 9 bases and J by 2 bases, leaving 12 bases between them. The chain's CDR3 is CATAWRKTNEKLFF. CDR3 DNA: TGTGCCACCGCGTGGAGGAAGACTAATGAAAAACTGTTTTTT.

The rearrangement joins TRBV21-1 to TRBJ1-5. TRBV21-1 counts as a pseudogene. The CDR3 loop spans 16 amino acids. CDR3 amino acids: CASSKQRRGPVGPQHF. CDR3 bases: TGTGCCAGCAGCAAACAGCGGCGGGGCCCCGTGGGGCCCCAGCATTTT.

The J gene is TRBJ1-5, the V gene TRBV20-1; D is uncertain. V lost 3 bases and J 9 bases, leaving 15 bases between the germline ends. Germline V gene sequence: CDR1 DFQATT, CDR2 SNEGSKA (reference sequence). The CDR3 loop spans 13 amino acids. The CDR3: CSASPREPGPQHF. The CDR3 nucleotides read TGCAGTGCTAGTCCCCGGGAGCCAGGGCCCCAGCATTTT.

The chain combines TRBV5-1 with TRBJ2-7; no clear D gene. V dropped 0 bases and J dropped 0 bases, with 7 bases sitting between them. The length of the CDR3 is 14 residues. Germline CDR1 is SGHRS and CDR2 is YFSETQ. CDR3 bases: TGCGCCAGCAGCTTGGATACCAGCTCCTACGAGCAGTACTTC. Residues: CASSLDTSSYEQYF.

The gene calls are TRBV30 and TRBJ1-6; 9 bases fit TRBD1. The CDR3 sequence is 14 residues long. V was clipped by 3 bases and J by 7 bases; unmatched bases: 4. Germline CDR1 is GTSNPN and CDR2 is SVGIG (reference sequence). The CDR3 coding sequence is TGTGCCTGGAGCGCCGACAGGGGGAATTCACCCCTCCACTTT. This encodes CAWSADRGNSPLHF.

The chain is built from TRBV5-1 and TRBJ2-7, with 9 bases aligning to TRBD1. The CDR3 contains 16 residues. V was pared by 0 bases and J by 0 bases, with 4 bases of the junction left unmatched. Germline-derived CDR1 and CDR2 are SGHRS and YFSETQ. The CDR3 reads CASSLVGQGSSYEQYF. The DNA of the CDR3 is TGCGCCAGCAGCTTGGTGGGACAGGGCTCCTCCTACGAGCAGTACTTC.

The CDR3 here is CASRTRIEAFF. CDR3 DNA: TGTGCCAGCAGGACTCGTATTGAAGCTTTCTTT. This chain links TRBV6-5 with TRBJ1-1; D unclear. The CDR3 runs 11 residues. Trimming cost V 6 bases and J 7 bases, with 9 bases left between them. Germline assignment: CDR1 MNHEY and CDR2 SVGAGI.

The V and J genes are TRBV12-3 or TRBV12-4 and TRBJ1-4; D remains ambiguous. V lost 1 base and J lost 3, with 3 bases in between. This CDR3 is 13 amino acids long. CDR3: CASSLGANEKLFF. The CDR3, as DNA: TGTGCCAGCAGTTTAGGAGCTAATGAAAAACTGTTTTTT.

The chain links TRBV23-1 to TRBJ1-1; no definite D call. TRBV23-1 is annotated as an ORF whose role is uncertain. The CDR3 loop spans 15 amino acids. With 4 bases removed from V and 1 base from J, the gap between germline ends came to 13 bases. The CDR3 sequence is CASSPPPCANTEAFF. CDR3 DNA: TGCGCCAGCAGTCCCCCGCCCTGCGCGAACACTGAAGCTTTCTTT.

The chain combines TRBV5-4 with TRBJ2-7, with 7 positions matching TRBD1. Germline V gene sequence: CDR1 SGHNT, CDR2 YYREEE (reference sequence). The CDR3 has 14 residues. J lost 0 bases, V lost 3 bases, and 3 bases had no gene match. CDR3 nucleotide sequence: TGTGCCAGCAGCTCGGACAGGCCCTCCTACGAGCAGTACTTC. Protein: CASSSDRPSYEQYF.

The chain carries TRBV19 and TRBJ2-1, with 9 bases lining up with TRBD1. V lost 4 bases and J lost 7; bases outside the gene matches: 11. The V gene's germline CDR1 is LNHDA and CDR2 SQIVND (reference sequence). This CDR3 spans 16 amino acids. The DNA of the CDR3 is TGTGCCAGTAGTACCCGACAGGGGGAAACCCTGAATGAGCAGTTCTTC. Translating gives CASSTRQGETLNEQFF.

The genes are TRBV29-1 and TRBJ2-1, with 11 bases identical to TRBD1. The CDR3 has 14 residues. The germline gives CDR1 SQVTM, CDR2 ANQGSEA. The ends lost 5 bases at V and 6 bases at J; junction bases unmatched: 6. The CDR3 reads CSVLPGQGGNEQFF. CDR3 nucleotides: TGCAGCGTTTTACCGGGACAGGGGGGCAATGAGCAGTTCTTC.

The CDR3, as DNA: TGTGCCAGCAGTGTAACCGGGACTCCCGGGTCCGGGGAGCTGTTTTTT. It yields the protein CASSVTGTPGSGELFF. The chain combines TRBV2 with TRBJ2-2; weak D call: TRBD2 (6 bases). In germline, CDR1 is SNHLY, CDR2 FYNNEI. V lost 4 bases, J lost 6 bases, and 18 bases lay in between. CDR3 length: 16 residues. The variable domain in full, completed from reference TRBV2 and TRBJ2-2, reads EPEVTQTPSHQVTQMGQEVILRCVPISNHLYFYWYRQILGQKVEFLVSFYNNEISEKSEIFDDQFSVERPDGSNFTLKIRSTKLEDSAMYFCASSVTGTPGSGELFFGEGSRLTVL.

V usage is TRBV7-9 and J usage is TRBJ2-2, with 8 nucleotides matching TRBD2. CDR3 length: 14 amino acids. The V segment lost 10 bases and the J segment 4 bases; nucleotides outside the gene matches: 8. The V gene's germline CDR1 is SEHNR and CDR2 FQNEAQ (reference sequence). For the CDR3, the DNA is TGTGCCACCCAAGATCGGGGGGGCACCGGGGAGCTGTTTTTT. Translated: CATQDRGGTGELFF.

The gene calls are TRBV9 and TRBJ2-2; TRBD1 agrees at 7 bases. J gave up 3 bases and V 0 bases, and 5 bases lay outside the gene matches. Germline lookup yields CDR1 SGDLS and CDR2 YYNGEE. The CDR3 extends over 16 amino acids. CDR3 sequence: CASSVGPGGDTGELFF. In nucleotides, the CDR3 is TGTGCCAGCAGCGTAGGACCAGGGGGAGACACCGGGGAGCTGTTTTTT.

The V gene is TRBV5-1, the J gene TRBJ1-5; D is ambiguous. Germline CDR1 reads SGHRS; CDR2 reads YFSETQ. This CDR3 region has 15 residues. The V and J ends lost 4 bases and 6 bases respectively, with 17 bases between them. CDR3 DNA: TGCGCCAGCAGCCTCGAGGGAGGGTTCCCTCAGCCCCAGCATTTT. Its translation is CASSLEGGFPQPQHF.

The count of this clone is one. The chain recombines TRBV6-5 with TRBJ2-7, with TRBD1 as a possible D gene (7 bases). Trimming pared 8 bases from V and 3 bases from J, leaving 17 bases between. Germline CDR1 and CDR2: MNHEY and SVGAGI. The CDR3 has 14 residues. The CDR3 here is CASHSRQGLYEQYF. The CDR3 bases are TGTGCCAGCCATAGCCGACAGGGACTCTACGAGCAGTACTTC.

CDR3 residues: CASSTPGQGNTIYF. The CDR3 bases are TGTGCCAGCAGCACGCCGGGACAGGGAAACACCATATATTTT. The V gene is TRBV7-3, the J gene TRBJ1-3; 7 bases are a match to TRBD1. V dropped 5 bases and J dropped 4; count of bases not matched to a gene: 5. Germline V lookup: CDR1 SGHTA, CDR2 FQGTGA. The CDR3 is made up of 14 amino acids.

The chain couples TRBV11-2 to TRBJ1-2; D possibly corresponds to TRBD1 (6 bases). The CDR3 has 14 residues. The V end lost 2 bases, the J end lost 6 bases, and 13 bases lay between the germline ends. CDR1 is SGHAT, CDR2 FQNNGV, per germline. CDR3: CASSLQGFGDGYTF. The DNA for the CDR3 is TGTGCCAGCAGCTTACAGGGGTTCGGGGATGGCTACACCTTC.

V is TRBV9 and J is TRBJ2-7; 8 bases are a match to TRBD2. The CDR3 has 15 amino acids. The J segment lost 5 bases and the V segment lost 0 bases, leaving 7 bases of the junction unmatched. Germline-derived CDR1 and CDR2 are SGDLS and YYNGEE. This chain's CDR3 is CASSVDIAGSNEQYF. As DNA, the CDR3 is TGTGCCAGCAGCGTAGATATAGCGGGGTCCAACGAGCAGTACTTC.

The gene calls are TRBV6-5 and TRBJ2-1; possible D gene TRBD2, 6 bases. The CDR3 consists of 16 residues. Germline lookup yields CDR1 MNHEY and CDR2 SVGAGI. V lost 0 bases, J lost 0 bases, and 9 bases lay in between. CDR3 residues: CASSYSAGSSYNEQFF. As DNA, the CDR3 is TGTGCCAGCAGTTACTCTGCGGGGAGCTCCTACAATGAGCAGTTCTTC.